Sequencing of this T cell receptor (beta chain) was carried out in a study of PD-L1 blockade in urothelial cancer. Turning to the study itself: Median T cell yield from blood was approximately 130,000.

This clone was counted only a few times. Per-patient samples, pretreatment and on-treatment, numbered 1 to 8. Profiled with immunoSEQ multiplex PCR; TCRdb holds only in-frame clones, not every one. The sample contains 70,000 to 90,000 clones, roughly 80% of which appear only once. The specimen comprised PBMCs, sampled around atezolizumab (anti-PD-L1) treatment. This clonotype originated in a man in his 70s with urothelial cancer.

The CDR3 DNA is TGCGCCAGCAGCTTGCAGGGTGATGGCCAAGAGACCCAGTACTTC. Amino acid sequence: CASSLQGDGQETQYF. The V call is TRBV5-1, the J call TRBJ2-5; maybe TRBD1 (5 bases). This CDR3 has 15 residues. V was shortened by 1 base and J by 1 base, with 11 bases between the two germline ends. Germline CDR1 reads SGHRS; CDR2 reads YFSETQ.